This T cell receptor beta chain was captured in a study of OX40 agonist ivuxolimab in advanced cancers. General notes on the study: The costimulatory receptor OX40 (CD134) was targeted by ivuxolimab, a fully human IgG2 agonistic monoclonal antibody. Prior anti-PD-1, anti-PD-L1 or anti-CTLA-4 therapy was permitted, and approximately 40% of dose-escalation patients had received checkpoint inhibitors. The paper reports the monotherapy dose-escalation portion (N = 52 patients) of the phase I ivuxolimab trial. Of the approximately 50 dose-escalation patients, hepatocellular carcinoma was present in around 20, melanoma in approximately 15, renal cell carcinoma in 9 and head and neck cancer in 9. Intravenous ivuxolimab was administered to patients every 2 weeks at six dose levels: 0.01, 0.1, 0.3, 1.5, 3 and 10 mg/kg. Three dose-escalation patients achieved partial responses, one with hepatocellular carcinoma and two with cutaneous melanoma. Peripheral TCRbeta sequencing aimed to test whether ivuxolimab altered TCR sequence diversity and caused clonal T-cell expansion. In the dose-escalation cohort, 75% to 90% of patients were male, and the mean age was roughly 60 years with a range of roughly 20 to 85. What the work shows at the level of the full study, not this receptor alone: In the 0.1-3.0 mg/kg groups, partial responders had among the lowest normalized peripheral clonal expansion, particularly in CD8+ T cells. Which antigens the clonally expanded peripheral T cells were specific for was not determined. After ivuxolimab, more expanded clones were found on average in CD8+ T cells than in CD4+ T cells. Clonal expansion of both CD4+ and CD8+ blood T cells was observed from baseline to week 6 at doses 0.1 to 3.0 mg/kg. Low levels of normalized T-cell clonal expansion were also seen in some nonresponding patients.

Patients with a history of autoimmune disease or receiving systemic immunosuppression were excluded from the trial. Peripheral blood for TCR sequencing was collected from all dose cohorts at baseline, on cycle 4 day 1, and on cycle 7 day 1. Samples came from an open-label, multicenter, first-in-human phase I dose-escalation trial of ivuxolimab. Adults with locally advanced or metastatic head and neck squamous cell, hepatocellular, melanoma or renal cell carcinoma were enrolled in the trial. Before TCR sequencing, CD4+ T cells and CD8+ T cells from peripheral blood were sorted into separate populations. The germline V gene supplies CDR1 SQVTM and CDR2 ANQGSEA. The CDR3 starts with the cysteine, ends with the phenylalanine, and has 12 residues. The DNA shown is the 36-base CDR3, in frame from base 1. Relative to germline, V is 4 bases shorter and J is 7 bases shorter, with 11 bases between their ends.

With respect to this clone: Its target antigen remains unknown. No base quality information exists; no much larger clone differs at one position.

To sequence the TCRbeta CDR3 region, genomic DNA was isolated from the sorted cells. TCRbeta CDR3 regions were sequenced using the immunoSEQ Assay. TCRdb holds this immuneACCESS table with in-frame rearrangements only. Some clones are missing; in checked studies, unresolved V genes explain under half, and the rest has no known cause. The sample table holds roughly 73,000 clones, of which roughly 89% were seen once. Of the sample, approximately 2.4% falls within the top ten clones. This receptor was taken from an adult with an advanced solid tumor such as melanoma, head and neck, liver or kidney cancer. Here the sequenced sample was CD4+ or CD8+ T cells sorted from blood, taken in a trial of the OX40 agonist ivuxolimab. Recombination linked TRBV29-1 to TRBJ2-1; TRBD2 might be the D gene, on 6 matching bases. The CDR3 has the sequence CSVAPAGNEQFF. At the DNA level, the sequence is TGCAGCGTTGCCCCAGCGGGTAATGAGCAGTTCTTC.